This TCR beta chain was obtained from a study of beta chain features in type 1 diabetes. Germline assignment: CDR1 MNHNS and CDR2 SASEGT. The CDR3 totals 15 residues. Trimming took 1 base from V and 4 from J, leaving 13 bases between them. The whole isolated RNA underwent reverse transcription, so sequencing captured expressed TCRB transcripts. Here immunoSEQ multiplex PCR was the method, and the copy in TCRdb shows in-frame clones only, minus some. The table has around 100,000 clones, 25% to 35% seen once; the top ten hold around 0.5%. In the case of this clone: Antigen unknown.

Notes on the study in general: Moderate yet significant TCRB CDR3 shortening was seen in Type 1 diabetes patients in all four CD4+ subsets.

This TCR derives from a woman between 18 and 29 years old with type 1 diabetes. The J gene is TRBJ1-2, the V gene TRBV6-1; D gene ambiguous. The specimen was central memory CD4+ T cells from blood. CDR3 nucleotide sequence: TGTGCCAGCAGTGAAGAACGCTGGGCTCTCTATGGCTACACCTTC. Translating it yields CASSEERWALYGYTF.